One and the same sample provided the 6 T cell receptor beta chains below, sequenced in a study of blood T cell repertoires in COVID-19. Sequencing was performed with immunoSEQ multiplex PCR; in TCRdb, only in-frame clones are kept and a portion is missing. The sample has about 46,000 clones; about 86% are singletons. Specimen: PBMCs or T cells enriched from blood (not recorded which). The receptor set was obtained from a woman aged 45-65 years who had recovered from COVID-19.

This clone was detected a few times. CDR3 sequence (DNA): TGTGCCAGCAGCGGGGGGACCACAGATACGCAGTATTTT. This encodes CASSGGTTDTQYF. V gene TRBV11-2 combines with J gene TRBJ2-3; a possible D gene is TRBD2 (6 bases). This CDR3 region has 13 residues. Germline CDR1 and CDR2: SGHAT and FQNNGV. V was cut by 5 bases and J by 2 bases, with 8 bases left in between.

This clone was observed a few times. The V call is TRBV4-2, the J call TRBJ2-3; 12 bases match TRBD2. Germline V gene lookup returns CDR1 LGHNA and CDR2 YNFKEQ. CDR3 length: 19 amino acids. V gave up 0 bases and J gave up 0 bases; unmatched junction bases: 7. The CDR3 DNA reads TGTGCCAGCAGCCAAGAACGCCTAGCGGGAGGGCTAAGCACAGATACGCAGTATTTT. This translates into CASSQERLAGGLSTDTQYF.

The rearrangement uses TRBV5-8 and TRBJ2-2; 7 bases match TRBD1. The CDR3 loop spans 14 amino acids. CDR1 SGHTS and CDR2 YDEGEE come from the germline V gene. J gave up 6 bases and V 9 bases, and 11 bases lay outside the gene matches. The CDR3 region has the DNA TGTGCCACAGGTCGACAGGGAGTCGCCGGGGAGCTGTTTTTT. This sequence encodes CATGRQGVAGELFF.

The chain carries TRBV6-1 and TRBJ2-4; 7 bases map to TRBD1. Looked up from germline, CDR1 is MNHNS and CDR2 is SASEGT. Losses at the gene ends were 6 bases for V and 0 bases for J; bases not matched to a gene: 5. The CDR3 is 15 amino acids. CDR3: CASSSGTVAKNIQYF. For the CDR3, the DNA is TGTGCCAGCAGCTCCGGGACAGTAGCCAAAAACATTCAGTACTTC.

The V call is TRBV5-1, the J call TRBJ2-5; 9 bases are shared with TRBD1. This CDR3 comprises 16 residues. In germline, CDR1 is SGHRS, CDR2 YFSETQ. Unmatched junction bases numbered 12, after V lost 5 bases and J lost 4 bases. The CDR3 DNA reads TGCGCCAGCAGGCCCTCGGACAGGGGAGTTGGAGAGACCCAGTACTTC. This gives the protein CASRPSDRGVGETQYF. Supplemented by reference TRBV5-1 and TRBJ2-5, the full variable domain reads KAGVTQTPRYLIKTRGQQVTLSCSPISGHRSVSWYQQTPGQGLQFLFEYFSETQRNKGNFPGRFSGRQFSNSRSEMNVSTLELGDSALYLCASRPSDRGVGETQYFGPGTRLLVL.

This clone was counted a single time. This sequence joins TRBV2 and TRBJ2-1; 8 bases are a match to TRBD1. J was trimmed by 12 bases and V by 7 bases; bases with no gene match: 8. The CDR3 covers 12 residues. CDR1 and CDR2 from the germline V gene are SNHLY and FYNNEI. The CDR3 is CASTWTGSGQFF. The CDR3 DNA sequence: TGTGCCAGCACCTGGACAGGGAGCGGGCAGTTCTTC.